This T cell receptor (beta chain) was sequenced for a study of blood T cell repertoires in COVID-19. Germline assignment: CDR1 SGHRS and CDR2 YFSETQ. With V trimmed by 7 bases and J by 12 bases, 12 bases remained unmatched. CDR3 size: 13 residues. Sequencing used immunoSEQ multiplex PCR; TCRdb keeps in-frame clones, though not all of them. This sample has fewer than 200,000 clones, with approximately 86% found just once. The sequence came from a woman aged 55-70 years who had recovered from COVID-19. Sequencing input: peripheral blood. The V gene is TRBV5-1, the J gene TRBJ2-1, with TRBD2 matching over 8 bases. CDR3 amino acids: CASGDSGTSVQFF. CDR3 nucleotides: TGCGCCAGCGGAGACTCCGGGACTAGTGTGCAGTTCTTC.